This T cell receptor beta chain emerged from a study of blood T cell repertoires in COVID-19. Looked up from germline, CDR1 is LNHDA and CDR2 is SQIVND (reference sequence). With V trimmed by 5 bases and J by 5 bases, 10 bases remained unmatched. The CDR3 runs 16 residues. TCRdb's table, derived via immunoSEQ multiplex PCR, lists solely in-frame clones and lacks some. The sample lists around 210,000 clones, 85% occurring once. The clonotype comes from a man aged 50 or older with COVID-19, enrolled during active disease. This chain joins TRBV19 and TRBJ1-5, with 9 bases matching TRBD1. The sequenced material came from peripheral blood. The CDR3: CASSPTGTGTYQPQHF. The DNA of the CDR3 is TGTGCCAGTAGTCCGACCGGGACAGGGACTTATCAGCCCCAGCATTTT.